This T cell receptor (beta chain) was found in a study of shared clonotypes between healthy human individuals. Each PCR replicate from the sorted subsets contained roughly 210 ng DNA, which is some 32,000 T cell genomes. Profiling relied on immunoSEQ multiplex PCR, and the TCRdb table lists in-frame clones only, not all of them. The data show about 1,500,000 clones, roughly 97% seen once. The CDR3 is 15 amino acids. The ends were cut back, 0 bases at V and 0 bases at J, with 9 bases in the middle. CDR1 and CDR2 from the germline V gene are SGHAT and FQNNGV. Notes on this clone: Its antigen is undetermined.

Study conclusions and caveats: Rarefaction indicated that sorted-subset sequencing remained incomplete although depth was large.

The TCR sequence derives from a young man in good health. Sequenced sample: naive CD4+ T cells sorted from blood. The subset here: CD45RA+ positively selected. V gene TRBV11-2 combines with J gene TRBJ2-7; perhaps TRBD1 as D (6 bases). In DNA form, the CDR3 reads TGTGCCAGCAGCTTAGAGGGGACAACCTCCTACGAGCAGTACTTC. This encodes CASSLEGTTSYEQYF.